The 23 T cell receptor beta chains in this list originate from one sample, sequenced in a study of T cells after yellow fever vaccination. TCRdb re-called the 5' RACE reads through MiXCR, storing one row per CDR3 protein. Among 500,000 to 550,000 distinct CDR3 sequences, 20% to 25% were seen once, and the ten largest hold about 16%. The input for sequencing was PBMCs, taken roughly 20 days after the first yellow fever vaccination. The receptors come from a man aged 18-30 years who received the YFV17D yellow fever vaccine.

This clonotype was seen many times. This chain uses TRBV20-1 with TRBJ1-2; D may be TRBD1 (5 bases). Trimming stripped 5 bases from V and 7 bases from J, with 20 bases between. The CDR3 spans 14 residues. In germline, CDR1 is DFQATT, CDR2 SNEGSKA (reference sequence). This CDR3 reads CSAGVATGAAGYTF. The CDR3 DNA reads TGCAGTGCTGGGGTGGCCACCGGGGCGGCTGGCTACACCTTC.

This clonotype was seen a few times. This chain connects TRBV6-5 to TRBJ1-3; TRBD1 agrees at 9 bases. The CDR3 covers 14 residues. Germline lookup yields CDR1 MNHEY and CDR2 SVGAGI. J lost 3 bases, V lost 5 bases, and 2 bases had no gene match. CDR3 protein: CASSRTGDGNTIYF. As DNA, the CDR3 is TGTGCCAGCAGTCGGACAGGGGATGGAAACACCATATATTTT.

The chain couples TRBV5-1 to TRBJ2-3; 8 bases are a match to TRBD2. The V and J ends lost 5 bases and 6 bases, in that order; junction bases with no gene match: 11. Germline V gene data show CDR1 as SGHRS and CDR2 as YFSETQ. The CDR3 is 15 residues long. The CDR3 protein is CASSRYGTSDDTQYF. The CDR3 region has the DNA TGCGCCAGCAGTCGATACGGGACTAGTGACGATACGCAGTATTTT.

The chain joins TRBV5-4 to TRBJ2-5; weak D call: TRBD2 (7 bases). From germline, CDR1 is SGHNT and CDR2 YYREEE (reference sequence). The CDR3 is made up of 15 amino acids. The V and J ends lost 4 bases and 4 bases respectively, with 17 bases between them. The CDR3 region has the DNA TGTGCCAGCAGCAACTCAATGGGGGGGCGAGAGACCCAGTACTTC. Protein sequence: CASSNSMGGRETQYF.

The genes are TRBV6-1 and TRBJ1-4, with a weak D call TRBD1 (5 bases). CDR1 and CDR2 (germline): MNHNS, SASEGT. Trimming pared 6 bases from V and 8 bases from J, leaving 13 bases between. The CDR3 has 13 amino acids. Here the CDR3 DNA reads TGTGCCAGCAGCCGGTGGGAGGGGGAAAAACTGTTTTTT. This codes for CASSRWEGEKLFF.

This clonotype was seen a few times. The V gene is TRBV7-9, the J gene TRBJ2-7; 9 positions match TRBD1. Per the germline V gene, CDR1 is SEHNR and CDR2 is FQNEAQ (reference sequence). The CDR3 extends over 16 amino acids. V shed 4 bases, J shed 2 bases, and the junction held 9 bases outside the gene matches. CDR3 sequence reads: CASSSLPGQGPYEQYV. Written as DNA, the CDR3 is TGTGCCAGCAGCTCCTTGCCGGGACAGGGCCCCTACGAGCAGTACGTC.

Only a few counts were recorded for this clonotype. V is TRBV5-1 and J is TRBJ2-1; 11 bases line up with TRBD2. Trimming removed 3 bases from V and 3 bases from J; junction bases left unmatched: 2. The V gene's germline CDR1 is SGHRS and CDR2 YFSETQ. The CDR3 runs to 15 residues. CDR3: CASSSGLADYNEQFF. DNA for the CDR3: TGCGCCAGCAGCTCGGGACTAGCGGACTACAATGAGCAGTTCTTC. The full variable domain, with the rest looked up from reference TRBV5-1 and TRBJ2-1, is KAGVTQTPRYLIKTRGQQVTLSCSPISGHRSVSWYQQTPGQGLQFLFEYFSETQRNKGNFPGRFSGRQFSNSRSEMNVSTLELGDSALYLCASSSGLADYNEQFFGPGTRLTVL.

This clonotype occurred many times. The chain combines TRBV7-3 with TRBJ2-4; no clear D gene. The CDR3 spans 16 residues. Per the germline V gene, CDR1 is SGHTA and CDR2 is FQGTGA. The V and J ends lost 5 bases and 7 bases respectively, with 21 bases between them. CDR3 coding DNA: TGTGCCAGCAGCCCGAACCCAGGCTTGGGTAATAACATTCAGTACTTC. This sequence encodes CASSPNPGLGNNIQYF. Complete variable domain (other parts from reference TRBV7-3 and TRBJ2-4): GAGVSQTPSNKVTEKGKYVELRCDPISGHTALYWYRQSLGQGPEFLIYFQGTGAADDSGLPNDRFFAVRPEGSVSTLKIQRTERGDSAVYLCASSPNPGLGNNIQYFGAGTRLSVL.

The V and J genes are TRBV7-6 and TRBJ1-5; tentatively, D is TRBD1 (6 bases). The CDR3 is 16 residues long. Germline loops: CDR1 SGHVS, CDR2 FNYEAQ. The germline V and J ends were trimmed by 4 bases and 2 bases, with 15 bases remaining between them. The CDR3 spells CASSSDRAGGNQPQHF. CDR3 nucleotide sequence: TGTGCCAGCAGCTCCGACAGAGCAGGGGGCAATCAGCCCCAGCATTTT.

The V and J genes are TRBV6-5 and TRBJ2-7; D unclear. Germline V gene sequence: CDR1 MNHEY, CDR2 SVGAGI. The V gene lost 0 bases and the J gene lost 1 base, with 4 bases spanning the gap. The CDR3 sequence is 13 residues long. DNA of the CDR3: TGTGCCAGCAGTTACTCTGAATCCTACGAGCAGTACTTC. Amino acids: CASSYSESYEQYF.

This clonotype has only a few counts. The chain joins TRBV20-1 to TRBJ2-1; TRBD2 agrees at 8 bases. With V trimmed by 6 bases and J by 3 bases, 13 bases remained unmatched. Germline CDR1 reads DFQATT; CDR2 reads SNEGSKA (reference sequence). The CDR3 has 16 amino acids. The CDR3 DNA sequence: TGCAGTGCAACTCGGGGGCTGGCGGGGGGCTACAATGAGCAGTTCTTC. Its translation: CSATRGLAGGYNEQFF.

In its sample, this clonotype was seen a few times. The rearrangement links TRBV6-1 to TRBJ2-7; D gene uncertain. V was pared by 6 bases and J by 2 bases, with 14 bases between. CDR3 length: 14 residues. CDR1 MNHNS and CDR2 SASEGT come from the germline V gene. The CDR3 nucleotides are TGTGCCAGCAGCTCTGATGAAGGACCCTACGAGCAGTACTTC. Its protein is CASSSDEGPYEQYF.

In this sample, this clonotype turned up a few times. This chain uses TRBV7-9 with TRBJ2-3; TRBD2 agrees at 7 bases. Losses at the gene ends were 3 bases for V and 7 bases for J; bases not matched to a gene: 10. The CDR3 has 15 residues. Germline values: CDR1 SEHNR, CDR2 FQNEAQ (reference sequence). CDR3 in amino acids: CASSFAPGGGNTQYF. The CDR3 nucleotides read TGTGCCAGCAGCTTCGCCCCGGGAGGCGGGAATACGCAGTATTTT.

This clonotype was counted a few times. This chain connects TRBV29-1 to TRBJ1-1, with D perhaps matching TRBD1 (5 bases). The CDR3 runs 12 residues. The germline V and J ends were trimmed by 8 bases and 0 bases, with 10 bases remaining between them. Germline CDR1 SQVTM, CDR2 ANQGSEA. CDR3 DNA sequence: TGCAGCTGGGGCGGGTTGAACACTGAAGCTTTCTTT. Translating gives CSWGGLNTEAFF. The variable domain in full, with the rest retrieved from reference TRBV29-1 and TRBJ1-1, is SAVISQKPSRDICQRGTSLTIQCQVDSQVTMMFWYRQQPGQSLTLIATANQGSEATYESGFVIDKFPISRPNLTFSTLTVSNMSPEDSSIYLCSWGGLNTEAFFGQGTRLTVV.

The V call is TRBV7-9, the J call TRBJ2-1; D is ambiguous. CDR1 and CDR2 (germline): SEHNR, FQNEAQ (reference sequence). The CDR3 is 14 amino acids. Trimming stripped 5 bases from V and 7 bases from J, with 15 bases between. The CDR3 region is CASSPPLRLNEQFF. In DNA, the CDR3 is TGTGCCAGCAGCCCCCCACTGAGGTTGAATGAGCAGTTCTTC.

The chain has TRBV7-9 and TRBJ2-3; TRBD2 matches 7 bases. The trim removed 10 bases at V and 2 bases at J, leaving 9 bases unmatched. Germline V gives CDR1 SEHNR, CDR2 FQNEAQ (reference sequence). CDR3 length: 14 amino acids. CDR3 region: CATKKRGYTDTQYF. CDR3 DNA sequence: TGTGCCACAAAAAAGCGGGGTTACACAGATACGCAGTATTTT.

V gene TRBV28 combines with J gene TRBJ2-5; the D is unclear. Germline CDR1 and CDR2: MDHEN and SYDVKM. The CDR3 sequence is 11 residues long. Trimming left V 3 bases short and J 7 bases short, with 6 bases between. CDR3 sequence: CASSFAMTQYF. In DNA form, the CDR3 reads TGTGCCAGCAGTTTCGCGATGACCCAGTACTTC.

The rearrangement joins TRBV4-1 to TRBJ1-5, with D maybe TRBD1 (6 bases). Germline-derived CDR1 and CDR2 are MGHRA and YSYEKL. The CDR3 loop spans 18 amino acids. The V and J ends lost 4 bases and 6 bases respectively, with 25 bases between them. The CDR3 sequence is CASSLSIVQQGRGQPQHF. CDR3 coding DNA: TGCGCCAGCAGCCTAAGTATAGTTCAACAGGGCCGAGGTCAGCCCCAGCATTTT.

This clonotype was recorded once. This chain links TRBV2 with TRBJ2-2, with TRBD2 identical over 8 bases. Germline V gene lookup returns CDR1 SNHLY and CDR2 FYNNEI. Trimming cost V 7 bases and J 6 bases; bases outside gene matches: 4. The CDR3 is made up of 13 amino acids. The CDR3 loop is CASTRRGAGELFF. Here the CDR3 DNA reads TGTGCCAGCACCCGGCGGGGGGCCGGGGAGCTGTTTTTT.

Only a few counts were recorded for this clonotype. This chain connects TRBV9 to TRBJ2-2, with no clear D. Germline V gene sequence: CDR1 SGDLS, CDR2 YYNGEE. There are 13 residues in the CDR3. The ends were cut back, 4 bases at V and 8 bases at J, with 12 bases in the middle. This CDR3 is CASSTTWYGELFF. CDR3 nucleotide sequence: TGTGCCAGCAGCACAACTTGGTATGGGGAGCTGTTTTTT.

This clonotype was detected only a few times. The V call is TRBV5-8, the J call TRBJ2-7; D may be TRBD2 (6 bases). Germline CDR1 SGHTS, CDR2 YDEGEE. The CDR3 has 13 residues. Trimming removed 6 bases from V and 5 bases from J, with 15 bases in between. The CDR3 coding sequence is TGTGCCAGCAATCCGGCCGGGGGAAACGAGCAGTACTTC. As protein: CASNPAGGNEQYF. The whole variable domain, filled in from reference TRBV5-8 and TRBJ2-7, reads EAGVTQSPTHLIKTRGQQATLRCSPISGHTSVYWYQQALGLGLQFLLWYDEGEERNRGNFPPRFSGRQFPNYSSELNVNALELEDSALYLCASNPAGGNEQYFGPGTRLTVT.

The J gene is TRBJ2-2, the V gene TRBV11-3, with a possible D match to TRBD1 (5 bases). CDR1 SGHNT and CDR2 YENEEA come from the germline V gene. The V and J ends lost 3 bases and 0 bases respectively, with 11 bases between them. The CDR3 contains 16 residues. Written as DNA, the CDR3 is TGTGCCAGCAGCTTCAGGGATATCGCGAACACCGGGGAGCTGTTTTTT. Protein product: CASSFRDIANTGELFF.

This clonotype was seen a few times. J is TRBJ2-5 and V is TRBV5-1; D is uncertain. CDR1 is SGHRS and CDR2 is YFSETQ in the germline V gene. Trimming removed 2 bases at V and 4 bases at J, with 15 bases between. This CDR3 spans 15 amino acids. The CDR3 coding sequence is TGCGCCAGCAGCTTAGGCCTAGAGGTGGGAGAGACCCAGTACTTC. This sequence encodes CASSLGLEVGETQYF.